This T cell receptor beta chain was captured by sequencing in a study of blood T cell repertoires in COVID-19. As for the study in general: The United States, Italy and Spain supplied acute and convalescent COVID-19 samples. The cDNA or gDNA used as material had been derived from T cells, B-cell-depleted T cells, or PBMCs.

Deletions cut 0 bases from V and 1 base from J, with 8 bases between. CDR1 and CDR2 from the germline V gene are SGHRS and YFSETQ. The CDR3 extends over 15 amino acids. TCRdb keeps only in-frame clones here, not all; method: immunoSEQ multiplex PCR. In the table there are 50,000 or so clones, 79% of which are singletons. The sequence derives from a man in his 70s with acute or convalescent COVID-19. The sample taken for sequencing was peripheral blood. This sequence joins TRBV5-1 and TRBJ2-1, with unresolved D. The CDR3: CASSLEQRSYNEQFF. As DNA, the CDR3 is TGCGCCAGCAGCTTGGAACAGAGATCCTACAATGAGCAGTTCTTC.